This T cell receptor (beta chain) originates from a study of Graves' ophthalmopathy and Graves' hyperthyroidism. Overall study context: No treatment had been given when peripheral blood was collected at initial diagnosis.

Germline V gene sequence: CDR1 DFQATT, CDR2 SNEGSKA (reference sequence). The CDR3 has 13 residues. Trimming cost V 6 bases and J 0 bases, with 9 bases left between them. Beta-chain TCR CDR3 regions were amplified from RNA transcripts. Second-round multiplex PCR came after a first-round RT-PCR that employed HTBI primers. TCRdb re-analysed the multiplex PCR reads in MiXCR, keeping a single row per CDR3 protein. The sample contains hundreds of thousands of distinct CDR3 sequences, 20% to 25% of which appear only once. This clonotype was counted at least ten times. The diagnosis combined clinical symptoms, thyroxine, TRAb, thyroid ultrasound and orbital computed tomography scans. PBMCs came from approximately 10 ml of fresh peripheral blood.

This chain connects TRBV20-1 to TRBJ1-5; no firm D call. Sample: peripheral blood. The source of this sequence is a woman aged 18-35 years with stable Graves' hyperthyroidism. Some clones in this sample may be carry-over from other donors' samples. CDR3 protein: CSASRTSNQPQHF. The CDR3 DNA reads TGCAGTGCCTCACGGACTAGCAATCAGCCCCAGCATTTT.